This TCR beta chain was captured by sequencing in a study of technical replicates of blood from several donors (TCRdb year 2017). The CDR3, from cysteine to phenylalanine, totals 17 residues. Of all the DNA, just the CDR3 is kept, 51 bases in frame from base 1. V loses 2 bases at its end and J loses 3 bases; junction bases beyond the gene matches: 4. CDR1 is given as MDHEN and CDR2 as SYDVKM, both from the germline V gene. Points on this clone: Its antigen is still unknown. Qualities for individual bases were not recorded, and no much larger clone is one base off.

The method behind the library was the immunoSEQ multiplex PCR assay. Here the immuneACCESS table is served through TCRdb, limited to in-frame sequences with V and J called. Missing clones are a known gap in these copies; in checked studies unresolved V genes cover under half, and the rest lacks a known reason. The table for this sample lists under 95,000 clones; approximately 94% of them were counted only once. In total, the top ten clones hold around 0.25% of the sample. In this chain, TRBV28 is recombined with TRBJ2-3, with 14 bases matching TRBD2. The sequenced sample was T cells isolated from PBMCs. This TCR came from a human donor in good health. The nucleotides are TGTGCCAGCAGTTTAGGGACTAGCGGGAGAAGGACAGATACGCAGTATTTT. This yields the protein CASSLGTSGRRTDTQYF.